This entry lists 13 T cell receptor beta chains sequenced from one sample in a study of blood T cell repertoires in COVID-19. Method: immunoSEQ multiplex PCR; TCRdb's copy keeps in-frame clones and lacks some. The table shows about 150,000 clones, with over 80% occurring only once. Sequenced sample: peripheral blood. The receptors stem from a man aged 55 to 69 with active or convalescent COVID-19.

The chain couples TRBV6-2 or TRBV6-3 to TRBJ2-1, with 9 bases that match TRBD2. The V gene end was trimmed by 6 bases and the J gene end by 5 bases; junction bases not matched to a gene: 8. The CDR3 is made up of 15 amino acids. Germline-derived CDR1 and CDR2 are MNHEY and SVGEGT. This CDR3 is CASSHLAGVNNEQFF. The DNA of the CDR3 is TGTGCCAGCAGCCACTTAGCGGGAGTGAACAATGAGCAGTTCTTC.

The gene calls are TRBV6-2 or TRBV6-3 and TRBJ2-7, with 9 bases matching TRBD1. CDR1 and CDR2 from the germline V gene are MNHEY and SVGEGT. This CDR3 has 15 amino acids. The V segment lost 0 bases and the J segment 5 bases; nucleotides outside the gene matches: 5. CDR3 protein: CASSYSGTGFHEQYF. The CDR3 DNA reads as TGTGCCAGCAGTTACTCCGGGACAGGGTTCCACGAGCAGTACTTC.

The genes are TRBV27 and TRBJ2-7; 8 bases map to TRBD1. J gave up 6 bases and V 5 bases, and 12 bases lay outside the gene matches. Germline V gene lookup returns CDR1 MNHEY and CDR2 SMNVEV (reference sequence). This CDR3 has 15 amino acids. For the CDR3, the DNA is TGTGCCAGCAGTCCGGGGACAGGAACCGCGGGCGAGCAGTACTTC. Its protein product is CASSPGTGTAGEQYF.

The gene calls are TRBV6-2 or TRBV6-3 and TRBJ2-1, with 15 bases aligning to TRBD2. Per the germline V gene, CDR1 is MNHEY and CDR2 is SVGEGT. V lost 4 bases, J lost 7 bases, and 2 bases stayed unmatched. This CDR3 region has 15 residues. The CDR3 DNA follows: TGTGCCAGCAGTTCCGGGACTAGCGGGAGGAATGAGCAGTTCTTC. It translates to CASSSGTSGRNEQFF.

V gene TRBV7-8 combines with J gene TRBJ2-7, with TRBD1 matching over 8 bases. The J segment lost 3 bases and the V segment lost 1 base, leaving 5 bases of the junction unmatched. The CDR3 totals 15 residues. Germline CDR1 and CDR2: SGHVS and FQNEAQ. The CDR3 sequence is CASSLEDRGIYEQYF. DNA for the CDR3: TGTGCCAGCAGCTTAGAAGACAGGGGTATCTACGAGCAGTACTTC.

The rearrangement uses TRBV20-1 and TRBJ2-7; TRBD1 agrees at 9 bases. CDR1 is DFQATT and CDR2 is SNEGSKA in the germline V gene (reference sequence). V lost 3 bases, J lost 3 bases, and 3 bases stayed unmatched. The CDR3 extends over 13 amino acids. The CDR3 spells CSASPGQGYEQYF. CDR3 DNA: TGCAGTGCTAGTCCGGGACAGGGCTACGAGCAGTACTTC.

This clone was found once. This rearrangement joins TRBV6-5 to TRBJ2-4; D is possibly TRBD2 (5 bases). V shed 6 bases and J shed 3 bases, with 15 bases lying between them. The germline gives CDR1 MNHEY, CDR2 SVGAGI. The CDR3 is 15 amino acids. The CDR3 sequence: CASRDRPEGKNIQYF. The CDR3 coding sequence is TGTGCCAGCAGGGATAGGCCAGAGGGCAAAAACATTCAGTACTTC.

The V call is TRBV24-1, the J call TRBJ2-5; TRBD1 matches 7 bases. CDR3 size: 15 residues. The junction had 7 bases not matched to a gene; V was cut back by 3 bases and J by 4 bases. The germline CDR1 and CDR2 sequences are KGHDR and SFDVKD. As DNA, the CDR3 is TGTGCCACCAGTGATCCGACAGGGTTGGGAGAGACCCAGTACTTC. It encodes CATSDPTGLGETQYF.

Only a few counts were recorded for this clone. The chain is built from TRBV6-5 and TRBJ2-7; a weak D match, TRBD1 (6 bases). The CDR3 contains 13 residues. The V end was cut by 6 bases, the J end by 3 bases, with 12 bases between. Germline values: CDR1 MNHEY, CDR2 SVGAGI. CDR3 sequence: CASSSGVSYEQYF. DNA for the CDR3: TGTGCCAGCAGCTCAGGGGTTAGCTACGAGCAGTACTTC.

V is TRBV19 and J is TRBJ2-3, with TRBD1 matching 9 bases. Germline values: CDR1 LNHDA, CDR2 SQIVND (reference sequence). Trimming took 7 bases from V and 4 from J; bases not matched to a gene: 6. The CDR3 runs 14 residues. Here the CDR3 DNA reads TGTGCCAGTACCACGGGACAGGGCGCAGATACGCAGTATTTT. It is translated as CASTTGQGADTQYF.

There are a few counts of this clone. The V gene is TRBV5-3, the J gene TRBJ2-7; D is perhaps TRBD2 (6 bases). TRBV5-3 is an open reading frame, and its role is uncertain. V was pared by 2 bases and J by 0 bases, with 18 bases between. The CDR3 spans 17 residues. The CDR3 DNA is TGTGCCAGAAGCTTTGGGCTAGCGCTACCCGACTCCTACGAGCAGTACTTC. Its translation: CARSFGLALPDSYEQYF.

V usage is TRBV10-3 and J usage is TRBJ1-1; D perhaps matches TRBD1 (6 bases). The ends were cut back, 6 bases at V and 7 bases at J, with 12 bases in the middle. CDR1 is ENHRY and CDR2 is SYGVKD in the germline V gene. This CDR3 has 12 amino acids. DNA for the CDR3: TGTGCCATCAGCGAAAGACAGGATGAAGCTTTCTTT. Translating it yields CAISERQDEAFF.

The gene calls are TRBV5-1 and TRBJ2-1, with D possibly being TRBD2 (5 bases). The CDR3 totals 14 residues. Per the germline V gene, CDR1 is SGHRS and CDR2 is YFSETQ. Trimming left V 0 bases short and J 8 bases short, with 12 bases between. Written as DNA, the CDR3 is TGCGCCAGCAGCTTGGGGGGAGTTAACGATGAGCAGTTCTTC. This translates into CASSLGGVNDEQFF.